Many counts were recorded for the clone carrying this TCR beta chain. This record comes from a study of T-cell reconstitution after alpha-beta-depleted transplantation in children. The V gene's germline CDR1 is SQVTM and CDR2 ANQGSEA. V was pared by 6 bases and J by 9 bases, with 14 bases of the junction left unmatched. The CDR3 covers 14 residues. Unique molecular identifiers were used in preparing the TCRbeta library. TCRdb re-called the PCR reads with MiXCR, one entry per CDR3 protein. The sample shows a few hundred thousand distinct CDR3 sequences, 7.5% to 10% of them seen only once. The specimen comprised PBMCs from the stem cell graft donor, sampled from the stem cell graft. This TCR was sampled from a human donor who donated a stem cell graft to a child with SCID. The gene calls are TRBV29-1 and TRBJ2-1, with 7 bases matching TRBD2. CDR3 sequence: CSVEGGVDRGEQFF. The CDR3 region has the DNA TGCAGCGTCGAGGGAGGGGTGGACCGGGGTGAGCAGTTCTTC.